The T cell receptor beta chain under discussion was sequenced for a study of T cell responses to AZD1222 COVID-19 vaccine (dated by TCRdb to the early 2020s). A note on the overall study: AZD1222 recipients with second doses at about 4 weeks or about 12 weeks were pooled, because spike-specific TCR depth and breadth did not differ between schedules. Trial participants were enrolled into age subgroups of 18-55, 56-69 and 70-plus years, which contained around 150, 29 and 61 TCR-sequenced participants, respectively. A total of 230 to 250 trial participants underwent TCR sequencing, of whom around 200 received two doses of AZD1222 and some 25 received two doses of the MenACWY control vaccine. Overall results and qualifications from the work: After two AZD1222 doses, spike-specific TCR breadth and depth were significantly higher than at day 0 and than in MenACWY recipients. In the small 56-69-year group, the increase in depth fell short of significance, most likely because of low power. Epitopes outside the regions mutated in the B.1.351 and B.1.1.7 variants were reportedly recognized by nearly half of the unique spike-specific TCRs. Most participants were white British and females outnumbered males, and the authors suggested that clonal diversity may have been underestimated. The vaccine-associated CD4 TCRs covered the entire spike protein, and the dominant responses fell in regions 160-218 and 743-854. Because no day 14 peak-response samples were available, repertoires were characterized only after the peak T cell response. Conclusions about previously exposed vaccinees are limited, since just 6 or 7 AZD1222 recipients were seropositive for SARS-CoV-2 at baseline.

The CDR3 measures 16 amino acids from cysteine to phenylalanine. Solely the CDR3 DNA is kept, with 48 bases framed from the first base. The germline V gene specifies ENHRY as CDR1 and SYGVKD as CDR2. V is cut back by 3 bases and J by 5 bases, with 9 bases in the junction unmatched. Per the publication, the time point label means: baseline before first vaccination. The vaccinee samples were drawn from two UK trials, COV001 and COV002, one of which was a single-blind randomized controlled phase 2/3 trial testing AZD1222 (ChAdOx1 nCoV-19) in healthy adults. Trial participant PBMC samples were collected at day 0 and day 28 after the second dose for TCRbeta chain sequencing. The CDR3 regions of human TCRbeta chains were analyzed by immunosequencing. The original pipeline was this. Repertoire TCRs were matched against a reference library of SARS-CoV-2-specific TCRs generated with the MIRA antigen-specificity platform. Breadth meant the fraction of unique TCRs that were SARS-CoV-2-associated, whereas depth meant the fraction of total T cells that were SARS-CoV-2-associated. Each spike-specific TCR was assigned to its reactive spike region and to a CD4 or CD8 class using the MIRA data. Log10-transformed breadth and depth values were compared by one-way ANOVA with Sidak's multiple comparisons tests. TCRdb obtained this table from immuneACCESS and retained in-frame rearrangements with V and J assigned. These tables miss some clones; where compared with another copy, unresolved V genes account for less than half of the shortfall, and the remainder is unexplained. That table supplies the V and J calls and clone size; D and trimming were determined from the DNA. This sample is represented by tens of thousands of clones; under 95% of them were singletons. The ten top clones hold 3% of the sample.

To note about this clone: The target of this receptor is not known. There are no base qualities to consult, and no much larger clone falls within one base.

Rearrangement joined TRBV10-3 to TRBJ2-1; 8 bases in between match TRBD2. The specimen was peripheral blood, collected on day 0 of AZD1222 vaccination. This clonotype was obtained from an adult in good health. At the DNA level, the sequence is TGTGCCATCAGTGAAAATATAGCGGGAAATGACAATGAGCAGTTCTTC. Translated, it reads CAISENIAGNDNEQFF.